The text below deals with one T cell receptor beta chain. It has no known antigen specificity. One base away there is no much larger clone; base qualities are not given. V loses 6 bases at its end and J loses 7 bases; junction bases beyond the gene matches: 10. From cysteine to phenylalanine, the CDR3 is 15 amino acids long. Only the CDR3 DNA is retained, 45 bases long and in frame from the first base. The germline V gene gives CDR1 as MNHEY and CDR2 as SVGAGI. The collaborating institutions used their own protocols to collect whole blood in K2EDTA tubes. Collaborator samples were shipped for TCRbeta analysis as frozen whole blood, isolated PBMCs, or DNA extracted from either sample type. This entry belongs to a study of blood T cell repertoires in COVID-19 (dated by TCRdb to the early 2020s). Turning to the overall study: Samples covering the acute and convalescent phases of COVID-19 were provided by collaborators in the United States, Italy and Spain. The samples were drawn from the first 160 participants of the ongoing ImmuneRACE study and from 950 to 1,500 subjects provided by 6 global collaborators. Where available, HLA class I and class II types were obtained from metadata supplied by the sample provider rather than from assay-based typing. The prospective study material was composed of cDNA or gDNA derived from T cells, B-cell-depleted T cells, or PBMCs. Sample metadata almost always included a de-identified subject ID, COVID-19 status, age in years and sex. The repertoires were released in a freely available public database meant as a resource for research on the immune response to SARS-CoV-2. The dataset comprised deeply sampled blood TCRbeta repertoires from subjects exposed to, actively infected with, or recovered from COVID-19. The study at large found these results: The amount of clinical and demographic metadata varied by source and participant and was provided uncurated.

TCRbeta CDR3 regions were amplified from genomic DNA by means of the immunoSEQ Assay, a bias-controlled multiplex PCR. The study's processing was this. The number of nucleated cells in each sample was estimated from the amplification of reference gene primers within the assay. To quantify the absolute abundance of each unique TCRbeta CDR3 rearrangement, sequence reads were collapsed and filtered. For each sample, productive Simpson clonality was calculated as the square root of Simpson's diversity index over productive rearrangements. TCRdb re-hosts the immuneACCESS table, in-frame sequences only. Its copies lack some clones; in the studies checked, an unresolved V gene accounts for under half of them, and the cause for the rest is not known. The V and J calls and clone size were taken over from that table, and D and trimming were inferred from the DNA. The sample table records 20,000 to 25,000 clones; 80% to 90% of these occur just once. The ten largest clones represent approximately 9.7% of the sample.

Input material: peripheral blood. The chain was built from TRBV6-5 and TRBJ1-4, and TRBD1 aligns with 8 junction nucleotides. The sequence was collected from a man aged 70 or older with acute or convalescent COVID-19. The nucleotide sequence is given as TGTGCCAGCAGAGCTGACAGGGGCCCGGCTGAAAAACTGTTTTTT. This translates into CASRADRGPAEKLFF.